This T cell receptor (beta chain) was captured by sequencing in a study of PD-1 blockade in classical Hodgkin lymphoma. Patients all relapsed after autologous stem cell transplantation, and there was variation in brentuximab vedotin exposure. Profiled with immunoSEQ multiplex PCR; TCRdb holds only in-frame clones, not every one. The sample has 150,000 or so clones; around four fifths are singletons. The CDR3 spans 15 residues. V gave up 7 bases and J gave up 6 bases; unmatched junction bases: 10. Per germline, CDR1 SNHLY and CDR2 FYNNEI. This TCR was sampled from a human donor with classical Hodgkin lymphoma. V and J are TRBV2 and TRBJ2-1; TRBD1 matches 9 bases. Sequenced material: peripheral blood mononuclear cells (PBMCs), taken before the second cycle of nivolumab. The CDR3 sequence: CASNLRDRALNEQFF. In DNA, the CDR3 is TGTGCCAGCAATCTTCGGGACAGGGCCCTCAATGAGCAGTTCTTC.